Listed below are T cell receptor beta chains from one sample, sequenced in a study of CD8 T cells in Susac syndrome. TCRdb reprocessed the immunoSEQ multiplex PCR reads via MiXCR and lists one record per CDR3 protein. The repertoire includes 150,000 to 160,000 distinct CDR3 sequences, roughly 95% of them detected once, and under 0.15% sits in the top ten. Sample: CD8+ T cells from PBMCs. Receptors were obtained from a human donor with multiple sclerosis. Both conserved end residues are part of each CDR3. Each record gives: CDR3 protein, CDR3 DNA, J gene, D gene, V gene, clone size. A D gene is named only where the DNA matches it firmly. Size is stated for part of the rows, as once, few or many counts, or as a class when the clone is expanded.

CDR3: CASSQGVREQYF
DNA: TGTGCCAGCAGCCAAGGGGTAAGGGAGCAGTACTTC
J: TRBJ2-7
D: .
V: TRBV3-1
size: .

CDR3: CSARGVSGGGARVETQYF
DNA: TGCAGTGCTAGGGGTGTCAGTGGCGGGGGGGCCCGGGTGGAGACCCAGTACTTC
J: TRBJ2-5
D: TRBD2
V: TRBV20-1
size: .

CDR3: CASSWGGGNTQYF
DNA: TGTGCCAGCAGCTGGGGGGGCGGGAATACGCAGTATTTT
J: TRBJ2-3
D: .
V: TRBV11-2
size: .

CDR3: CASSLGGSELYGYTF
DNA: TGTGCCAGCAGCTTAGGCGGGTCAGAACTCTATGGCTACACCTTC
J: TRBJ1-2
D: .
V: TRBV13
size: .

CDR3: CASLRDRENTEAFF
DNA: TGTGCCAGCCTCCGAGATCGAGAGAACACTGAAGCTTTCTTT
J: TRBJ1-1
D: .
V: TRBV7-9
size: .

CDR3: CAWLNRVYGYTF
DNA: TGTGCCTGGCTTAACAGGGTCTATGGCTACACCTTC
J: TRBJ1-2
D: .
V: TRBV30
size: .

CDR3: CATSRLPQGTEAFF
DNA: TGTGCCACCAGCAGACTCCCCCAGGGCACTGAAGCTTTCTTT
J: TRBJ1-1
D: .
V: TRBV15
size: once

CDR3: CASASGTASSYNSPLHF
DNA: TGCGCCAGCGCGTCCGGGACAGCGAGCTCCTATAATTCACCCCTCCACTTT
J: TRBJ1-6
D: TRBD1
V: TRBV5-1
size: .

CDR3: CASSFGQGTDTQYF
DNA: TGTGCCAGCAGCTTTGGACAGGGCACAGATACGCAGTATTTT
J: TRBJ2-3
D: TRBD1
V: TRBV14
size: .

CDR3: CASRKTPRTDTQYF
DNA: TGTGCCAGCAGAAAGACACCCCGCACAGATACGCAGTATTTT
J: TRBJ2-3
D: .
V: TRBV11-1
size: .

CDR3: CASSIDAPDTQYF
DNA: TGTGCCAGTAGTATAGATGCGCCAGATACGCAGTATTTT
J: TRBJ2-3
D: .
V: TRBV19
size: .

CDR3: CASSSPGAVMNTEVFF
DNA: TGTGCCAGCAGTTCCCCGGGGGCAGTAATGAACACTGAAGTTTTCTTT
J: TRBJ1-1
D: .
V: TRBV27
size: .

CDR3: CSARVGGERDTQYF
DNA: TGCAGTGCTAGAGTCGGGGGGGAGAGGGATACGCAGTATTTT
J: TRBJ2-3
D: TRBD2
V: TRBV20-1
size: .

CDR3: CASSHHRVENTEAFF
DNA: TGTGCCAGCAGCCACCACAGGGTCGAGAACACTGAAGCTTTCTTT
J: TRBJ1-1
D: .
V: TRBV12-3/TRBV12-4
size: once

CDR3: CASSYGQGAAFF
DNA: TGTGCCAGCAGTTACGGGCAGGGGGCGGCTTTCTTT
J: TRBJ1-1
D: TRBD1
V: TRBV6-5
size: once

CDR3: CASSWGRQETQYF
DNA: TGTGCCAGCAGTTGGGGCAGACAAGAGACCCAGTACTTC
J: TRBJ2-5
D: .
V: TRBV6-5
size: .